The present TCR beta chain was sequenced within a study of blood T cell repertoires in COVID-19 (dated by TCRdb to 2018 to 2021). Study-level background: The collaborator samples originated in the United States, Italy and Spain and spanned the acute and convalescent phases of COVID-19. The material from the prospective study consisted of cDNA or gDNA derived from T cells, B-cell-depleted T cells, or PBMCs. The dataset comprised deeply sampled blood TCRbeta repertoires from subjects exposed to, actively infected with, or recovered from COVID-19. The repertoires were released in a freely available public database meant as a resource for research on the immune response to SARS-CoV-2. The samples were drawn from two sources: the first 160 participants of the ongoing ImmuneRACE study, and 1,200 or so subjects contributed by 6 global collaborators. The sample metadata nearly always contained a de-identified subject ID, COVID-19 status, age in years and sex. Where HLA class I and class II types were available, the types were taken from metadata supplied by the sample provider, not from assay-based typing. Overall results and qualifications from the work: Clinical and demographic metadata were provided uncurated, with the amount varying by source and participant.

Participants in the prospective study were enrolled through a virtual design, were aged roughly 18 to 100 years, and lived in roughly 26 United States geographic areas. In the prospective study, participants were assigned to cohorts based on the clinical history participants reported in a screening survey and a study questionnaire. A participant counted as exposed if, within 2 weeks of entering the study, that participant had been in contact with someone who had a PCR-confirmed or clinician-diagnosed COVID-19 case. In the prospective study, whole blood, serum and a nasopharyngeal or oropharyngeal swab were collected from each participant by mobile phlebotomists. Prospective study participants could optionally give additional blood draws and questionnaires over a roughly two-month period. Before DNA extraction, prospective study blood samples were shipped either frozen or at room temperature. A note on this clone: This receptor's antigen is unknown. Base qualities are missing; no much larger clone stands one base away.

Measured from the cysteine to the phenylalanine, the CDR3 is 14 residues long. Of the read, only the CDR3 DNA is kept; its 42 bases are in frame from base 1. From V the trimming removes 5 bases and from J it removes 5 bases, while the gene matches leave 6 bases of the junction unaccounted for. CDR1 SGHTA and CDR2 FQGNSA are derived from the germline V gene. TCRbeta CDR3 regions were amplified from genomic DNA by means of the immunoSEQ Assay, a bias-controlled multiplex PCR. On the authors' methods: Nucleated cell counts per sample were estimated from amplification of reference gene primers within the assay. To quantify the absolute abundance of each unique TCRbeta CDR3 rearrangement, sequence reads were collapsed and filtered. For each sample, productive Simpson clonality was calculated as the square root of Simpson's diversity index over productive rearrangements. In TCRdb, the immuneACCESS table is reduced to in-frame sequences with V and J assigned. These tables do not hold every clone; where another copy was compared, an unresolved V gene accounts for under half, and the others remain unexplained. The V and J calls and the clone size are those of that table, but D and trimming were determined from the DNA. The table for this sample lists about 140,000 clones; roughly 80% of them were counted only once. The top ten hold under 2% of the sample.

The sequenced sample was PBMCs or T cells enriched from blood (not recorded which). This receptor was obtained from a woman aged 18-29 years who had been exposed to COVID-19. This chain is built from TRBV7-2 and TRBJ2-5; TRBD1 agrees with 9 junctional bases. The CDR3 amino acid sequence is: CASSPGTGSETQYF. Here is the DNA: TGTGCCAGCAGCCCCGGGACAGGGTCGGAGACCCAGTACTTC.